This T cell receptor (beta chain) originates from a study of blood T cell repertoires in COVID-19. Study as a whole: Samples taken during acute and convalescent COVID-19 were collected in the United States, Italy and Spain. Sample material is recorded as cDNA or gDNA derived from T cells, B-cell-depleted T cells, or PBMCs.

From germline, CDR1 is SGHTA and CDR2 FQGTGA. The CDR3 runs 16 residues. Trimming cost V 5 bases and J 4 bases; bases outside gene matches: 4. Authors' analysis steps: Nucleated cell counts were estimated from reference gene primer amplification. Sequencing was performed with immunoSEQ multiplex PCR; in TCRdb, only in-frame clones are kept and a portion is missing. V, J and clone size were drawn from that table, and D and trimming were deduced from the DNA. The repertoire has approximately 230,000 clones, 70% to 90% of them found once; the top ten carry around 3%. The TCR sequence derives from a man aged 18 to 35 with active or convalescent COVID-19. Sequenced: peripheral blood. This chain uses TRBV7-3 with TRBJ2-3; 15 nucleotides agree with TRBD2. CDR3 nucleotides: TGTGCCAGCAGCCCGGGACTAGCGGGGGGTGCAGATACGCAGTATTTT. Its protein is CASSPGLAGGADTQYF. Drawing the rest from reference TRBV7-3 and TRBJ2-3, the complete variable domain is GAGVSQTPSNKVTEKGKYVELRCDPISGHTALYWYRQSLGQGPEFLIYFQGTGAADDSGLPNDRFFAVRPEGSVSTLKIQRTERGDSAVYLCASSPGLAGGADTQYFGPGTRLTVL.